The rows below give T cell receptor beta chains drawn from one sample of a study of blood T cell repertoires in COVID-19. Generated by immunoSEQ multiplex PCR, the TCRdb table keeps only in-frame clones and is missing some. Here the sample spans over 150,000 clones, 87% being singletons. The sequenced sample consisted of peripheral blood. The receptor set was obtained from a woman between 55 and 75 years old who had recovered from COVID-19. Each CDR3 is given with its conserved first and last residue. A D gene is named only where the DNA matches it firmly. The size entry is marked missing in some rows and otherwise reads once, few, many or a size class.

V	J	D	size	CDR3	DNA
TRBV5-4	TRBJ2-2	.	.	CASSLDSTGELFF	TGTGCCAGCAGCTTGGACAGCACCGGGGAGCTGTTTTTT
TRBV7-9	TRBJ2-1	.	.	CASSSDRSSYNEQFF	TGTGCCAGCAGCAGTGACAGGAGCTCCTACAATGAGCAGTTCTTC
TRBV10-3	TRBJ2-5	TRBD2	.	CAISERTSGGVQETQYF	TGTGCCATCAGTGAGAGGACTAGCGGGGGGGTACAAGAGACCCAGTACTTC
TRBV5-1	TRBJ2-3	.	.	CASSQRASKDTDTQYF	TGCGCCAGCAGCCAGCGGGCTAGCAAAGACACAGATACGCAGTATTTT
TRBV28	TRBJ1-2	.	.	CASSLSHSLDHGYTF	TGTGCCAGCAGTTTAAGTCACAGCCTCGACCATGGCTACACCTTC
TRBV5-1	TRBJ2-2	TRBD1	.	CASRQGRNTGELFF	TGCGCCAGCAGACAGGGGAGGAACACCGGGGAGCTGTTTTTT
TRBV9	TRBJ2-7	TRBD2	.	CASSFAGLAGVGEQYF	TGTGCCAGCAGCTTCGCTGGACTAGCGGGGGTTGGCGAGCAGTACTTC
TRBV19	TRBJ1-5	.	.	CASSTGGLGNQPQHF	TGTGCCAGTAGTACGGGGGGCCTGGGCAATCAGCCCCAGCATTTT
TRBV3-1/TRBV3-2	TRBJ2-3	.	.	CASSQGAGTDTQYF	TGTGCCAGCAGCCAGGGGGCTGGCACAGATACGCAGTATTTT
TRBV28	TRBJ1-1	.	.	CASRPGIQNTEAFF	TGTGCCAGCCGGCCGGGGATTCAGAACACTGAAGCTTTCTTT
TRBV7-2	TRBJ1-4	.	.	CASSPISGGLFF	TGTGCCAGCAGCCCAATATCCGGGGGACTGTTTTTT
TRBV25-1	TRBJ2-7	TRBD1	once	CASRDRGLRNEQYF	TGTGCCAGCAGGGACAGGGGGCTCAGGAACGAGCAGTACTTC
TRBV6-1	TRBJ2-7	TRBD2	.	CASSEHSSGGNSYEQYF	TGTGCCAGCAGTGAACATTCTAGCGGGGGGAACTCCTACGAGCAGTACTTC
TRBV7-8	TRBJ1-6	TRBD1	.	CASSLDRGDSPLHF	TGTGCCAGCAGCTTGGACAGGGGAGATTCACCCCTCCACTTT
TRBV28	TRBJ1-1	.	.	CASSFVTGAFF	TGTGCCAGCAGTTTTGTTACGGGGGCTTTCTTT
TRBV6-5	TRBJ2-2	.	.	CASSYWGGNTGELFF	TGTGCCAGCAGTTACTGGGGAGGGAACACCGGGGAGCTGTTTTTT
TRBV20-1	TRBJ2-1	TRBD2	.	CSAPSGTMAFF	TGCAGTGCCCCATCTGGGACTATGGCGTTCTTC
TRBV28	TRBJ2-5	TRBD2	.	CASRLAGDQETQYF	TGTGCCAGCAGACTAGCGGGGGACCAAGAGACCCAGTACTTC
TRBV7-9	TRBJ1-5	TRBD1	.	CASSPGQGVEGYQPQHF	TGTGCCAGCAGCCCGGGACAGGGGGTGGAAGGGTATCAGCCCCAGCATTTT
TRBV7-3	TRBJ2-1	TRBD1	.	CASSFTRDRGNNEQFF	TGTGCCAGCAGCTTTACCCGGGACAGGGGGAACAATGAGCAGTTCTTC
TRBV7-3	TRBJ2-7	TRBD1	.	CASSLQGTGGNEQYF	TGTGCCAGCAGCCTCCAGGGGACAGGGGGAAACGAGCAGTACTTC
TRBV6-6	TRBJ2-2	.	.	CASSYRKGTGELFF	TGTGCCAGCAGTTACAGGAAGGGGACCGGGGAGCTGTTTTTT
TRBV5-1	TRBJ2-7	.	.	CASSLASGTYEQYF	TGCGCCAGCAGCTTGGCCTCAGGGACCTACGAGCAGTACTTC
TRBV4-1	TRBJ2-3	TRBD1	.	CASSQAGQGADTQYF	TGCGCCAGCAGCCAAGCGGGACAGGGAGCAGATACGCAGTATTTT
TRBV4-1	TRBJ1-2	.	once	CASSQYGSATKHTF	TGCGCCAGCAGCCAATACGGTAGCGCGACTAAACACACCTTC
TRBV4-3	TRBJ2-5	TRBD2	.	CASSLRPSGEETQYF	TGCGCCAGCAGCCTGCGGCCTAGCGGGGAAGAGACCCAGTACTTC
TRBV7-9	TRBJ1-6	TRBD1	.	CASSSGQGANSPLHF	TGTGCCAGCAGCTCCGGACAGGGGGCTAATTCACCCCTCCACTTT
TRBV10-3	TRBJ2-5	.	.	CASSGAGSWETQYF	TGTGCCTCATCAGGGGCGGGTAGCTGGGAGACCCAGTACTTC
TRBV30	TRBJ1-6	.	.	CAWSVQGTASSPLHF	TGTGCCTGGAGTGTTCAGGGGACGGCTTCTTCACCCCTCCACTTT
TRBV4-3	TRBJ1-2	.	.	CASSQDAGATYYGYTF	TGCGCCAGCAGCCAAGATGCAGGGGCCACATACTATGGCTACACCTTC
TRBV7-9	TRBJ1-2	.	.	CASKPTRYGYTF	TGTGCCAGCAAGCCCACCCGGTATGGCTACACCTTC
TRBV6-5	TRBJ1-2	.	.	CASSASSANYGYTF	TGTGCCAGCAGCGCATCCTCGGCTAACTATGGCTACACCTTC
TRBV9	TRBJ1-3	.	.	CASSVVGEGRNTIYF	TGTGCCAGCAGCGTAGTCGGGGAGGGAAGAAACACCATATATTTT
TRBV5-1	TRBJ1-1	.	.	CASSQRLEGLNTEAFF	TGCGCCAGCAGCCAAAGACTCGAGGGATTGAACACTGAAGCTTTCTTT
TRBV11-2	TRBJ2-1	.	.	CASSFLSHTFF	TGTGCCAGCAGCTTCCTGTCCCACACATTCTTC
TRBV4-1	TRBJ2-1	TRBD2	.	CASSQARERGGSIRSYNEQFF	TGCGCCAGCAGCCAAGCCCGAGAGCGGGGGGGCTCAATCCGTTCCTACAATGAGCAGTTCTTC
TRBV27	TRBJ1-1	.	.	CASSLSGGSEAFF	TGTGCCAGCAGTTTATCGGGCGGGTCTGAAGCTTTCTTT
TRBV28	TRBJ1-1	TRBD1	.	CASRSGGMNTEAFF	TGTGCCAGCAGATCAGGGGGAATGAACACTGAAGCTTTCTTT
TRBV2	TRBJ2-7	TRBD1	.	CASSATTGAGEQYF	TGTGCCAGCAGCGCTACGACAGGGGCAGGCGAGCAGTACTTC
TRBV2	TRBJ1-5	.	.	CASTERAGNNQPQHF	TGTGCCAGCACCGAACGGGCAGGGAACAATCAGCCCCAGCATTTT
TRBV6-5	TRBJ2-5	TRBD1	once	CASSPPEQGRETQYF	TGTGCCAGCAGCCCCCCCGAACAGGGGCGAGAGACCCAGTACTTC
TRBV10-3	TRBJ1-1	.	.	CAIREEGVRTEAFF	TGTGCCATCAGGGAGGAAGGGGTTAGGACTGAAGCTTTCTTT
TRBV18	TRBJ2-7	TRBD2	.	CASSPPGSSGDHEQYF	TGTGCCAGCTCACCCCCCGGATCAAGCGGGGACCACGAGCAGTACTTC
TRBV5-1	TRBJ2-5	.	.	CASSSTSGGQETQYF	TGCGCCAGCAGCTCAACCTCAGGGGGGCAAGAGACCCAGTACTTC
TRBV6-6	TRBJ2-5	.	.	CASSLETQYF	TGTGCCAGCAGCCTGGAGACCCAGTACTTC
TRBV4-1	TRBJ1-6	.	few	CASSLVSQGMDSPLHF	TGCGCCAGCAGCCTCGTGTCCCAGGGGATGGATTCACCCCTCCACTTT
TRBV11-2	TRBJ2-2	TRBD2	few	CASSSHSGGSNTGELFF	TGTGCCAGCAGCTCCCATAGCGGGGGTTCGAACACCGGGGAGCTGTTTTTT
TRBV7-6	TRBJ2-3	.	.	CASSLMAGLVADTQYF	TGTGCCAGCAGCTTAATGGCAGGTCTGGTTGCAGATACGCAGTATTTT
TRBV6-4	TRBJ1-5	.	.	CASSDPPRSAQHF	TGTGCCAGCAGTGACCCCCCCAGATCAGCCCAGCATTTT
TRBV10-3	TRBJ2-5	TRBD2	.	CAISGGGGARETQYF	TGTGCCATCAGTGGTGGCGGGGGGGCCAGAGAGACCCAGTACTTC